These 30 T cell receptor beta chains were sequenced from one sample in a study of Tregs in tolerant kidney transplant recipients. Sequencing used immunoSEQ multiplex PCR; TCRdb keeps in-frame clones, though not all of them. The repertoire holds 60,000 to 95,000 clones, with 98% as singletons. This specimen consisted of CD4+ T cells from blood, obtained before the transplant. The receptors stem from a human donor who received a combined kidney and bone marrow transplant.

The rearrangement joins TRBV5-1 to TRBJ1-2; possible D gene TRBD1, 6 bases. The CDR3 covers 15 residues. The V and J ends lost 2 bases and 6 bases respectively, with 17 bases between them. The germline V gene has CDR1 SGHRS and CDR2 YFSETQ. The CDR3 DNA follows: TGCGCCAGCAGCTTACTATCAACAGGGTTTAATGGCTACACCTTC. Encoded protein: CASSLLSTGFNGYTF.

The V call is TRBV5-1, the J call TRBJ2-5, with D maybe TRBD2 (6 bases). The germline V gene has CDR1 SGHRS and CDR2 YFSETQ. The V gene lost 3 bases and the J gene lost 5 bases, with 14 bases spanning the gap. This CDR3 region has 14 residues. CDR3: CASSWNPGGETQYF. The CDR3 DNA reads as TGCGCCAGCAGCTGGAATCCTGGGGGGGAGACCCAGTACTTC. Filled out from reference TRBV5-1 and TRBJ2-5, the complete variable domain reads KAGVTQTPRYLIKTRGQQVTLSCSPISGHRSVSWYQQTPGQGLQFLFEYFSETQRNKGNFPGRFSGRQFSNSRSEMNVSTLELGDSALYLCASSWNPGGETQYFGPGTRLLVL.

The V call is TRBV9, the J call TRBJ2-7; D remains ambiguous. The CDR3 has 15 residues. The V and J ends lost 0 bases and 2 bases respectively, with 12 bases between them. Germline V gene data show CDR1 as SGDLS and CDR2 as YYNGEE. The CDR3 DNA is TGTGCCAGCAGCGTAGAAGTAAACCCGGCCTACGAGCAGTACTTC. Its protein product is CASSVEVNPAYEQYF.

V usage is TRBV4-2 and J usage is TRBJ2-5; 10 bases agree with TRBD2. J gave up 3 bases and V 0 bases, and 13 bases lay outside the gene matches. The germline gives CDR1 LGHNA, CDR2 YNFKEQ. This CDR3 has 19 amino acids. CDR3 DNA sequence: TGTGCCAGCAGCCAAGATGGTGGGTGGAAACTAGCGGGAAAAGAGACCCAGTACTTC. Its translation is CASSQDGGWKLAGKETQYF.

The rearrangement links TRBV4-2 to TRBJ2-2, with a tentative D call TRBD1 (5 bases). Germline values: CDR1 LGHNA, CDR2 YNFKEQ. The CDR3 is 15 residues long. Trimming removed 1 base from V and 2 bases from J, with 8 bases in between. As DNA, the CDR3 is TGTGCCAGCAGCCAAGGGACAACAAACACCGGGGAGCTGTTTTTT. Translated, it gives CASSQGTTNTGELFF.

The CDR3 reads CASSLMRAQETQYF. The CDR3 bases are TGTGCCAGCAGCTTAATGCGGGCCCAAGAGACCCAGTACTTC. The chain carries TRBV7-8 and TRBJ2-5; a weak D match, TRBD2 (5 bases). The V end was cut by 2 bases, the J end by 1 base, with 8 bases between. CDR3 length: 14 amino acids. CDR1 is SGHVS and CDR2 is FQNEAQ in the germline V gene.

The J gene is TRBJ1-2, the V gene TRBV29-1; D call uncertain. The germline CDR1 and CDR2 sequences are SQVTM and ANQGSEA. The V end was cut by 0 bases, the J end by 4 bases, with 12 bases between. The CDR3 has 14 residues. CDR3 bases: TGCAGCGTTGAAGACGGGGTCGCCCGCTATGGCTACACCTTC. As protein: CSVEDGVARYGYTF.

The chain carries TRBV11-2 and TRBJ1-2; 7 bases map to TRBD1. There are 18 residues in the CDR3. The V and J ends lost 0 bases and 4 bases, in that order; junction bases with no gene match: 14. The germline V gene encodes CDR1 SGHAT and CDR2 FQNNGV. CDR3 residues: CASSLDPIGDRYSYGYTF. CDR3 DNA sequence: TGTGCCAGCAGCTTAGACCCGATCGGGGACAGATACTCCTATGGCTACACCTTC.

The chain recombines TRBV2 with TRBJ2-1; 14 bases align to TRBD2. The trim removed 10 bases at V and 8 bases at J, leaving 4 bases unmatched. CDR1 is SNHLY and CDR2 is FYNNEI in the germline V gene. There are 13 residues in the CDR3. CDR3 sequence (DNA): TGTGCCATCGGGACTAGCGGGGGTTATGAGCAGTTCTTC. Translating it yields CAIGTSGGYEQFF.

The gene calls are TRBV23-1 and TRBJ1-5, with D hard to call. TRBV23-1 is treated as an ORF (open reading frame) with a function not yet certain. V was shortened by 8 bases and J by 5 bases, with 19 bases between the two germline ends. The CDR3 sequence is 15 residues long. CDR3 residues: CASSLFRQVYQPQHF. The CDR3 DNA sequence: TGCGCCAGCTCCCTCTTTCGGCAGGTTTATCAGCCCCAGCATTTT.

The CDR3 DNA is TGTGCCAGCAGCCAAGTATCAGGGACAGGGGTCGGAGGCTACACCTTC. Encoded protein: CASSQVSGTGVGGYTF. The V gene is TRBV14, the J gene TRBJ1-2; 10 nucleotides line up with TRBD1. Germline assignment: CDR1 SGHDN and CDR2 FVKESK. The junction had 10 bases not matched to a gene; V was cut back by 1 base and J by 8 bases. The CDR3 has 16 amino acids.

CDR3 in DNA: TGTGCCAGCGTTCTTAAGGGGCCGGGGAGGGCATCCCTCCCTAGGACTGAAGCTTTCTTT. Protein product: CASVLKGPGRASLPRTEAFF. This sequence joins TRBV28 and TRBJ1-1; D perhaps matches TRBD1 (5 bases). Trimming took 8 bases from V and 5 from J, leaving 36 bases between them. CDR1 and CDR2 (germline): MDHEN, SYDVKM. CDR3 size: 20 residues.

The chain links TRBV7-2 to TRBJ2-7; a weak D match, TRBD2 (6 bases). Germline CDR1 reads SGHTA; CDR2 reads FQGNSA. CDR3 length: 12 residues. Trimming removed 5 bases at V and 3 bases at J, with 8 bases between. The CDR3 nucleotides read TGTGCCAGCAGCCCGGACTACTACGAGCAGTACTTC. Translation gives CASSPDYYEQYF. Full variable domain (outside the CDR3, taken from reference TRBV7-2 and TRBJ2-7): GAGVSQSPSNKVTEKGKDVELRCDPISGHTALYWYRQSLGQGLEFLIYFQGNSAPDKSGLPSDRFSAERTGGSVSTLTIQRTQQEDSAVYLCASSPDYYEQYFGPGTRLTVT.

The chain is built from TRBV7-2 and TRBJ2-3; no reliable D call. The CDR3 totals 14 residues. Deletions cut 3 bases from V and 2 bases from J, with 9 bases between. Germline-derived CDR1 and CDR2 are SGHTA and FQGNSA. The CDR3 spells CASSLEPLTDTQYF. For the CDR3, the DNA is TGTGCCAGCAGCTTGGAGCCACTCACAGATACGCAGTATTTT. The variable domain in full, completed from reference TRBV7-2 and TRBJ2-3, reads GAGVSQSPSNKVTEKGKDVELRCDPISGHTALYWYRQSLGQGLEFLIYFQGNSAPDKSGLPSDRFSAERTGGSVSTLTIQRTQQEDSAVYLCASSLEPLTDTQYFGPGTRLTVL.

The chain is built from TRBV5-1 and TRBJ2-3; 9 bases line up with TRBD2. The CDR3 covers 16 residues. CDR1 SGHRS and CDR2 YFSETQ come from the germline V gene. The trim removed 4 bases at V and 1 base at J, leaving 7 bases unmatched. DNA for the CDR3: TGCGCCAGCAGCCTGACTAGCGGCATCGGCACAGATACGCAGTATTTT. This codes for CASSLTSGIGTDTQYF.

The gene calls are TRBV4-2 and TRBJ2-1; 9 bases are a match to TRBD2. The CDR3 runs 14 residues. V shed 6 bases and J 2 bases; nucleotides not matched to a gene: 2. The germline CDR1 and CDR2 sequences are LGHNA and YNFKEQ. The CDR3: CASSQRGAYNEQFF. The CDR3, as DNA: TGTGCCAGCAGTCAGCGGGGGGCCTACAATGAGCAGTTCTTC.

Here the CDR3 DNA reads TGTGCCAGTAGCCCCTATAGCAATCAGCCCCAGCATTTT. Translated: CASSPYSNQPQHF. The genes are TRBV19 and TRBJ1-5; D ambiguous. The CDR3 consists of 13 residues. Germline CDR1 and CDR2: LNHDA and SQIVND (reference sequence). Trimming took off 6 bases at V and 0 bases at J, with 6 bases between the two ends.

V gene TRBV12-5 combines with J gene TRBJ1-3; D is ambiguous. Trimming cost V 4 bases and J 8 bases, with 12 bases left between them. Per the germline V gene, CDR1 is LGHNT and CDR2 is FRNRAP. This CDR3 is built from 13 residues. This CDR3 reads CASGSHPGDTIYF. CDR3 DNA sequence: TGTGCTAGTGGTTCCCATCCGGGAGACACCATATATTTT.

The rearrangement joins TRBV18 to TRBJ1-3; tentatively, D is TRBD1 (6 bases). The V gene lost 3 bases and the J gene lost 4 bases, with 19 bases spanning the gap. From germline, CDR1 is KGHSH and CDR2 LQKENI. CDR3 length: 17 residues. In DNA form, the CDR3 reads TGTGCCAGCTCACCGTCGGCCTTAACAGGGTTAGGAAACACCATATATTTT. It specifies CASSPSALTGLGNTIYF.

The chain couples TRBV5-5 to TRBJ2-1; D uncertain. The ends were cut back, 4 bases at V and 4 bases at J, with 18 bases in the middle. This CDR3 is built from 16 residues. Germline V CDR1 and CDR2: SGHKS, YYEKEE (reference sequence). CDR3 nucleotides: TGTGCCAGCAGCGCCTCCTTAACAATCACGTACAATGAGCAGTTCTTC. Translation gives CASSASLTITYNEQFF.

The CDR3 nucleotides read TGTGCCATCACCCCGTTTGGCCCTGGAAACACCATATATTTT. Protein product: CAITPFGPGNTIYF. V usage is TRBV10-3 and J usage is TRBJ1-3, with D unclear. The ends were cut back, 7 bases at V and 2 bases at J, with 12 bases in the middle. CDR1 ENHRY and CDR2 SYGVKD come from the germline V gene. The CDR3 sequence is 14 residues long.

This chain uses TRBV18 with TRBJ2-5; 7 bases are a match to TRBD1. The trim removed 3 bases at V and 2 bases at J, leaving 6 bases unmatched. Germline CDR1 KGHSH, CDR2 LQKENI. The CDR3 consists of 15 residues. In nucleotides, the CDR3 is TGTGCCAGCTCACCGCCCGGGACAGTACAAGAGACCCAGTACTTC. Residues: CASSPPGTVQETQYF. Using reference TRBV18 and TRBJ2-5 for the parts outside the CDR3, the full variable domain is NAGVMQNPRHLVRRRGQEARLRCSPMKGHSHVYWYRQLPEEGLKFMVYLQKENIIDESGMPKERFSAEFPKEGPSILRIQQVVRGDSAAYFCASSPPGTVQETQYFGPGTRLLVL.

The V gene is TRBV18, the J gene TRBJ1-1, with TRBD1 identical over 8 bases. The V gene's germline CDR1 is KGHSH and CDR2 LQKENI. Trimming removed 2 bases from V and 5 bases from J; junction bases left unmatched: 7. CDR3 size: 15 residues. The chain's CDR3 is CASSPAQTGGTEAFF. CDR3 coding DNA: TGTGCCAGCTCACCAGCACAAACAGGGGGAACTGAAGCTTTCTTT. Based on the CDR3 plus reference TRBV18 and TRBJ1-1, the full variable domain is NAGVMQNPRHLVRRRGQEARLRCSPMKGHSHVYWYRQLPEEGLKFMVYLQKENIIDESGMPKERFSAEFPKEGPSILRIQQVVRGDSAAYFCASSPAQTGGTEAFFGQGTRLTVV.

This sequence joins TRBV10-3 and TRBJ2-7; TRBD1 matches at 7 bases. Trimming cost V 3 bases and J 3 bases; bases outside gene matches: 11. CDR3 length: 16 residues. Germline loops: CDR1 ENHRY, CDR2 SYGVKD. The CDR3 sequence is CAISESPMGQIYEQYF. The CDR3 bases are TGTGCCATCAGTGAATCCCCTATGGGACAGATCTACGAGCAGTACTTC.

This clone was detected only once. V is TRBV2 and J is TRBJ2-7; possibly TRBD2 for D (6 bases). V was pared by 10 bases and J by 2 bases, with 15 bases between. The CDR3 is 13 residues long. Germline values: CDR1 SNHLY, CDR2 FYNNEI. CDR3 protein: CAIVLRGTYEQYF. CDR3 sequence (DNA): TGTGCCATTGTGTTGCGGGGTACCTACGAGCAGTACTTC.

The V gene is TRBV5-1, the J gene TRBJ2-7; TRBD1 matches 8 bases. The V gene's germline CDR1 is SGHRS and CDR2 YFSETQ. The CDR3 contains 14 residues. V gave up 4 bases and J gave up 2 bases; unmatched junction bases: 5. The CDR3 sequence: CASSLGQAPYEQYF. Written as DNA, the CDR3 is TGCGCCAGCAGCCTGGGACAGGCCCCCTACGAGCAGTACTTC.

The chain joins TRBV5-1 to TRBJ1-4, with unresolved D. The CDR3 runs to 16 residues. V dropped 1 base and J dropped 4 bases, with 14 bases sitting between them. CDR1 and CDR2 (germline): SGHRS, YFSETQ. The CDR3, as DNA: TGCGCCAGCAGCTTGTTCCCCGCCGGGGATAATGAAAAACTGTTTTTT. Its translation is CASSLFPAGDNEKLFF.

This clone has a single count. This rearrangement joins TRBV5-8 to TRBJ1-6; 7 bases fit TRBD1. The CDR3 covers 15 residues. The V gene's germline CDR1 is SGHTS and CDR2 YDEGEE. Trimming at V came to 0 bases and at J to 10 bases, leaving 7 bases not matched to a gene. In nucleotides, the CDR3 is TGTGCCAGCAGCTTGGACGACAGGGTTGTCTCACCCCTCCACTTT. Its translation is CASSLDDRVVSPLHF. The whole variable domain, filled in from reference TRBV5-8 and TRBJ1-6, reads EAGVTQSPTHLIKTRGQQATLRCSPISGHTSVYWYQQALGLGLQFLLWYDEGEERNRGNFPPRFSGRQFPNYSSELNVNALELEDSALYLCASSLDDRVVSPLHFGNGTRLTVT.

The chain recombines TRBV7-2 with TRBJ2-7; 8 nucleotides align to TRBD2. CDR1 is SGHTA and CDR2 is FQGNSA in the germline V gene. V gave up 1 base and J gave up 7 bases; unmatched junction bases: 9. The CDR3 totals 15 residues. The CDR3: CASSLVNGGAGEQYF. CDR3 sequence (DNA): TGTGCCAGCAGCTTAGTAAACGGGGGGGCCGGGGAGCAGTACTTC.

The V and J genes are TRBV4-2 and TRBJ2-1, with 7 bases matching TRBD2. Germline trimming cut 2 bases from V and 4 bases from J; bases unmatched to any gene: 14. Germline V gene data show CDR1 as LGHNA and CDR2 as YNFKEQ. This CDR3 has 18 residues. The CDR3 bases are TGTGCCAGCAGCCAACCTTCCAGGGCTAGCGGCAGATACAATGAGCAGTTCTTC. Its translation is CASSQPSRASGRYNEQFF.